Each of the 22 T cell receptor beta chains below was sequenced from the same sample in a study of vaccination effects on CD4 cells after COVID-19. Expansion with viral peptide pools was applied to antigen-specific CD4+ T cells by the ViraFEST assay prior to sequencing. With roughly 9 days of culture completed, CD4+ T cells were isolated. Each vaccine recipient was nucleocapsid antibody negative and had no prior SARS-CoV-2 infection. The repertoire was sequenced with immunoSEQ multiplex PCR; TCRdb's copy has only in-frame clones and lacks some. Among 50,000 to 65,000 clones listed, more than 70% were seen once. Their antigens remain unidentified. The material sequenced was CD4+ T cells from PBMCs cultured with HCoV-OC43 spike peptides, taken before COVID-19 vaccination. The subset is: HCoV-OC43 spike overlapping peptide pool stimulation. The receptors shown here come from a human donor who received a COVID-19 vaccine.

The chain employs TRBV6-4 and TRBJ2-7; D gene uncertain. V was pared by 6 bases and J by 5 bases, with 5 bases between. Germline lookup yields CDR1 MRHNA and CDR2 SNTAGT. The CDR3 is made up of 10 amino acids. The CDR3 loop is CASRMDEQYV. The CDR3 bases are TGTGCCAGCAGAATGGACGAGCAGTACGTC.

The CDR3 spells CASTLGEYNSPLHF. The CDR3 DNA reads TGTGCCAGCACCCTTGGGGAGTATAATTCACCCCTCCACTTT. The rearrangement links TRBV27 to TRBJ1-6; D is unresolved. V was clipped by 7 bases and J by 4 bases, with 11 bases between them. The CDR3 spans 14 residues. Germline lookup yields CDR1 MNHEY and CDR2 SMNVEV (reference sequence).

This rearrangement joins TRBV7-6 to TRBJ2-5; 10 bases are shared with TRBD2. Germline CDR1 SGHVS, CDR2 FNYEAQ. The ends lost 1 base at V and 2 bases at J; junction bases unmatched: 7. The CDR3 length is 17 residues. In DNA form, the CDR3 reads TGTGCCAGCAGCTTAGTGGGCGCTAGCGGGGGTCAAGAGACCCAGTACTTC. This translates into CASSLVGASGGQETQYF.

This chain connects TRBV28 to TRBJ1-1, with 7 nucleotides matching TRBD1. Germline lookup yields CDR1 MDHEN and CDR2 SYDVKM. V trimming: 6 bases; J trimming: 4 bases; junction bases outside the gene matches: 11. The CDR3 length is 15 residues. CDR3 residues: CASSPRGQPTTEAFF. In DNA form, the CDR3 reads TGTGCCAGCAGCCCGCGGGGACAGCCCACCACTGAAGCTTTCTTT.

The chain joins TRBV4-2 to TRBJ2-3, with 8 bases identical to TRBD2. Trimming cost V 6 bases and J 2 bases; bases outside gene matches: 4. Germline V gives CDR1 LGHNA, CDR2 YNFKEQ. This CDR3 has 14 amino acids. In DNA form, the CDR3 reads TGTGCCAGCAGGGGACTAGGGGACACAGATACGCAGTATTTT. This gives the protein CASRGLGDTDTQYF.

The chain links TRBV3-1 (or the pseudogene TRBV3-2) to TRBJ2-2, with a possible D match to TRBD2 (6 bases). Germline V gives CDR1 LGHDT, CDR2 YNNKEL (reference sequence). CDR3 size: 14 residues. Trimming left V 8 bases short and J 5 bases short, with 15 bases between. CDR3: CASGGLRRTGELFF. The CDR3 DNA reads TGTGCCAGCGGGGGACTTCGGAGAACCGGGGAGCTGTTTTTT.

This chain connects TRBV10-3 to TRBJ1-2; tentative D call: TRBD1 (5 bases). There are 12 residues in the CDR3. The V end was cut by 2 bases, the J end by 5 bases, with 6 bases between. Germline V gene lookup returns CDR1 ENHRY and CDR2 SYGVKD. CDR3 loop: CAISEGGYGYTF. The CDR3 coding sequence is TGTGCCATCAGTGAGGGGGGGTATGGCTACACCTTC.

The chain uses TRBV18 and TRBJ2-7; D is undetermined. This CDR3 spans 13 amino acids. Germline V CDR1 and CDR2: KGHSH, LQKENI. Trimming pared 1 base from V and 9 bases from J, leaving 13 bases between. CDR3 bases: TGTGCCAGCTCACCACGCACTGACGGCCGGCAGTACGTC. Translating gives CASSPRTDGRQYV.

The DNA for the CDR3 is TGTGCCAGCATCCGGGCGCCGAACACCGGGGAGCTGTTTTTT. Amino acid sequence: CASIRAPNTGELFF. The chain joins TRBV27 to TRBJ2-2, with D unclear. V shed 7 bases and J shed 0 bases, with 9 bases lying between them. CDR3 length: 14 amino acids. Germline lookup yields CDR1 MNHEY and CDR2 SMNVEV (reference sequence).

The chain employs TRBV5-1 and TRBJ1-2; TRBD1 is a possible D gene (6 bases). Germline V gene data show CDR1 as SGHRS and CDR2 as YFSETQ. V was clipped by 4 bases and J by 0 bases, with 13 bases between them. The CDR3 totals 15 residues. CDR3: CASSPDRAPNYGYTF. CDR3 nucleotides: TGCGCCAGCAGCCCGGACAGAGCTCCTAACTATGGCTACACCTTC.

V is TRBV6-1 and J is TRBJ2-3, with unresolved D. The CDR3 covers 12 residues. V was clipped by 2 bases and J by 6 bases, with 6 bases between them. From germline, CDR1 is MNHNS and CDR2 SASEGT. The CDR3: CASSERWDTQYF. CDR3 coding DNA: TGTGCCAGCAGTGAACGGTGGGATACGCAGTATTTT.

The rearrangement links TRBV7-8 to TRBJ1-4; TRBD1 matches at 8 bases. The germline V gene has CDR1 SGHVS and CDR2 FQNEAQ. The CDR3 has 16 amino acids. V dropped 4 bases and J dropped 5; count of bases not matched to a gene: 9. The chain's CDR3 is CASSSPSGGSNEKLFF. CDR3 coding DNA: TGTGCCAGCAGCTCCCCCTCAGGGGGCTCGAATGAAAAACTGTTTTTT.

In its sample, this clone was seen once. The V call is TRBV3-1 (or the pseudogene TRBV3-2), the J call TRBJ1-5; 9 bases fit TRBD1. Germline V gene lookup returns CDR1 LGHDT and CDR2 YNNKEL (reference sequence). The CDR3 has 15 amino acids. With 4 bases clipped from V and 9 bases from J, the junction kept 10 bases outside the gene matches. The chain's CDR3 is CASSRGQGAVTPQHF. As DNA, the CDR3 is TGTGCCAGCAGCCGGGGACAGGGCGCGGTTACGCCCCAGCATTTT.

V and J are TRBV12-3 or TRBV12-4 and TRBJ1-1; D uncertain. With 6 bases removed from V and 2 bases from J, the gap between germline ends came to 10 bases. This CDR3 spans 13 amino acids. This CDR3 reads CASSRGTNTEAFF. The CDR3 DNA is TGTGCCAGCAGCCGTGGCACCAACACTGAAGCTTTCTTT.

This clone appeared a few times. The DNA of the CDR3 is TGTGCCAGTCGCCCAGGGGGCGGCACCGGGGAGCTGTTTTTT. It codes for CASRPGGGTGELFF. The chain links TRBV19 to TRBJ2-2; 8 bases are shared with TRBD1. Trimming at V came to 8 bases and at J to 4 bases, leaving 6 bases not matched to a gene. Per the germline V gene, CDR1 is LNHDA and CDR2 is SQIVND (reference sequence). This CDR3 has 14 residues.

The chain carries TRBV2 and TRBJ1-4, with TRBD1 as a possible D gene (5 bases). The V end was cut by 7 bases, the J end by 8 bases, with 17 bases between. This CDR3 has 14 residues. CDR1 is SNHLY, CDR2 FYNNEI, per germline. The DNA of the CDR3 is TGTGCCAGCATTAGAGGGACCGGACGGGAAAAACTGTTTTTT. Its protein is CASIRGTGREKLFF.

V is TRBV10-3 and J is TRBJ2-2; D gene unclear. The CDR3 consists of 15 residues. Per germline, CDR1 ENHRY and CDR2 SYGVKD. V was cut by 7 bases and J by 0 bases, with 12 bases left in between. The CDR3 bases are TGTGCCATCAAGGCCCTAGGACCGAACACCGGGGAGCTGTTTTTT. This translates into CAIKALGPNTGELFF.

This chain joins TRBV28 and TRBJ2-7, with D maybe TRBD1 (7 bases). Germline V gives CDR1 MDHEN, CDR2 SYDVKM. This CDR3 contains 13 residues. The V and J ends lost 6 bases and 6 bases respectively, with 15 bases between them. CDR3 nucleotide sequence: TGTGCCAGCAGGGGCAGGGGGAGGAGCGAGCAGTACGTC. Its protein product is CASRGRGRSEQYV.

DNA of the CDR3: TGTGCCAGTAGTACGTCCTGGACAGAGAACACTGAAGCTTTCTTT. Its protein product is CASSTSWTENTEAFF. The rearrangement uses TRBV19 and TRBJ1-1; tentative D call: TRBD1 (6 bases). V dropped 4 bases and J dropped 1 base, with 13 bases sitting between them. Germline CDR1 is LNHDA and CDR2 is SQIVND (reference sequence). The CDR3 extends over 15 amino acids.

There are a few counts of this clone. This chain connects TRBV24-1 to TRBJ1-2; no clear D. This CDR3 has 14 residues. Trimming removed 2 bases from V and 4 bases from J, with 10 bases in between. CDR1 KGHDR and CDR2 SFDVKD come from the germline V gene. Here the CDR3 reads CATSDSGRTYGYTF. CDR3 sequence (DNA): TGTGCCACCAGTGATTCCGGACGGACCTATGGCTACACCTTC.

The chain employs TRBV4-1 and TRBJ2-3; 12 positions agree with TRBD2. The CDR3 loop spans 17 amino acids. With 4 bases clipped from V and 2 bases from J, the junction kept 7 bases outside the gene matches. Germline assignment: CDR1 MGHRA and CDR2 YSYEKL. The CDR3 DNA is TGCGCCAGCAGCCGACAGGGACTAGCGGGCAACACAGATACGCAGTATTTT. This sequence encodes CASSRQGLAGNTDTQYF.

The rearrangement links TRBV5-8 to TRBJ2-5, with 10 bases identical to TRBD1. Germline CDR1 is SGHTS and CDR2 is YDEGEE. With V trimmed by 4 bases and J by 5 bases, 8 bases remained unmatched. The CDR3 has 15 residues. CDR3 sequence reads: CASSQGTGVGETQYF. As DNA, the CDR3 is TGTGCCAGCAGCCAGGGGACAGGGGTTGGGGAGACCCAGTACTTC.